These 27 T cell receptor beta chains were all obtained from the same sample, sequenced in a study of T cells in Graves' hyperthyroidism and ophthalmopathy. Amplification of TCR beta CDR3 regions used RNA as the template. TCR CDR3 underwent first-round RT-PCR with the HTBI primer set. TCRdb processed the multiplex PCR reads anew with MiXCR; each CDR3 protein has one entry. The table has approximately 250,000 distinct CDR3 sequences, approximately 24% seen once; the top ten hold roughly 35%. The sample consisted of blood. All receptors come from a woman in her thirties or forties with Graves' ophthalmopathy.

This clonotype was recorded at least ten times. The chain carries TRBV12-3 or TRBV12-4 and TRBJ2-5, with TRBD2 identical over 8 bases. This CDR3 has 15 amino acids. Trimming cost V 0 bases and J 7 bases; bases outside gene matches: 7. CDR3 in DNA: TGTGCCAGCAGTTTAGCCGGGACTAGTGGTTGGACCCAGTACTTC. Its translation is CASSLAGTSGWTQYF.

This clonotype was detected a few times. The V and J genes are TRBV12-3 or TRBV12-4 and TRBJ2-7, with 7 bases that match TRBD1. Trimming took 5 bases from V and 6 from J; bases not matched to a gene: 7. The CDR3 has 13 amino acids. CDR3 sequence reads: CASSARQGSEQYF. The CDR3 DNA reads TGTGCCAGCAGTGCTCGACAGGGCAGCGAGCAGTACTTC.

This chain joins TRBV2 and TRBJ1-1; 7 bases match TRBD1. This CDR3 region has 13 residues. The V segment lost 6 bases and the J segment 5 bases; nucleotides outside the gene matches: 6. Germline assignment: CDR1 SNHLY and CDR2 FYNNEI. The CDR3 sequence: CASRTQGITEAFF. The CDR3 DNA reads as TGTGCCAGCAGGACACAGGGGATTACTGAAGCTTTCTTT.

This clonotype was observed many times. The rearrangement links TRBV5-1 to TRBJ1-3, with TRBD1 identical over 7 bases. Germline V lookup: CDR1 SGHRS, CDR2 YFSETQ. J was trimmed by 4 bases and V by 5 bases; bases with no gene match: 3. This CDR3 comprises 13 residues. CDR3 loop: CASRGGGGNTIYF. DNA for the CDR3: TGCGCCAGCAGAGGGGGCGGCGGAAACACCATATATTTT. Looking up the rest from reference TRBV5-1 and TRBJ1-3 gives the full variable domain: KAGVTQTPRYLIKTRGQQVTLSCSPISGHRSVSWYQQTPGQGLQFLFEYFSETQRNKGNFPGRFSGRQFSNSRSEMNVSTLELGDSALYLCASRGGGGNTIYFGEGSWLTVV.

The table lists this clonotype with many counts. The chain has TRBV12-3 or TRBV12-4 and TRBJ1-3; perhaps TRBD1 as D (5 bases). Trimming took 7 bases from V and 5 from J, leaving 18 bases between them. This CDR3 contains 15 residues. The CDR3 sequence is CASTPPGDSRNTIYF. CDR3 bases: TGTGCCAGCACCCCGCCGGGGGATTCTCGAAACACCATATATTTT.

This clonotype has a count of ten or more. This chain uses TRBV9 with TRBJ2-7; 11 bases line up with TRBD2. Trimming cost V 9 bases and J 0 bases; bases outside gene matches: 11. This CDR3 is built from 16 residues. The germline CDR1 and CDR2 sequences are SGDLS and YYNGEE. This CDR3 is CATGLAGYPVSYEQYF. CDR3 coding DNA: TGTGCCACTGGACTAGCGGGTTACCCTGTCTCCTACGAGCAGTACTTC.

This clonotype occurred many times. V gene TRBV12-3 or TRBV12-4 combines with J gene TRBJ2-7, with 7 bases aligning to TRBD1. V lost 8 bases, J lost 7 bases, and 14 bases stayed unmatched. CDR3 size: 14 residues. The CDR3: CASRIHGDRGEQYF. CDR3 DNA: TGTGCCAGCCGGATTCACGGGGACAGAGGGGAGCAGTACTTC.

This clonotype was seen ten or more times. The conserved phenylalanine or tryptophan normally closing the CDR3 is absent here, so this likely arose from a read error. This chain joins TRBV19 and TRBJ1-5; 7 nucleotides match TRBD1. The V and J ends lost 6 bases and 6 bases, in that order; junction bases with no gene match: 14. The CDR3 loop spans 16 amino acids. CDR1 and CDR2 (germline): LNHDA, SQIVND (reference sequence). Written as DNA, the CDR3 is TGTGCCAGTAGCAGGACCCCCCCACAGGGGATTCAGCCCCAGCATCTT. It is translated as CASSRTPPQGIQPQHL.

V and J are TRBV28 and TRBJ1-2; D is perhaps TRBD1 (5 bases). The CDR3 totals 14 residues. The ends were cut back, 7 bases at V and 6 bases at J, with 18 bases in the middle. Germline lookup yields CDR1 MDHEN and CDR2 SYDVKM. As DNA, the CDR3 is TGTGCCAGCACCCTGGGGGGGGTCAGTGATGGCTACACCTTC. Its translation: CASTLGGVSDGYTF.

This clonotype appeared many times. V usage is TRBV6-5 and J usage is TRBJ1-6, with 7 bases aligning to TRBD1. Unmatched junction bases numbered 5, after V lost 4 bases and J lost 5 bases. The CDR3 is 15 amino acids. Germline V gene data show CDR1 as MNHEY and CDR2 as SVGAGI. The CDR3 region is CASSSPTGHNSPLHF. CDR3 nucleotide sequence: TGTGCCAGCAGTTCCCCGACAGGGCATAATTCACCCCTCCACTTT.

This clonotype was detected many times. V is TRBV2 and J is TRBJ2-7; TRBD2 aligns across 11 bases. Trimming took 4 bases from V and 6 from J; bases not matched to a gene: 5. The CDR3 covers 14 residues. Germline values: CDR1 SNHLY, CDR2 FYNNEI. CDR3 sequence: CASSVLAGGSEQYF. As DNA, the CDR3 is TGTGCCAGCAGTGTTCTAGCGGGAGGCTCCGAGCAGTACTTC.

The rearrangement links TRBV24-1 to TRBJ2-5; TRBD1 matches 8 bases. With V trimmed by 1 base and J by 3 bases, 6 bases remained unmatched. Looked up from germline, CDR1 is KGHDR and CDR2 is SFDVKD. CDR3 length equals 16 residues. CDR3 nucleotides: TGTGCCACCAGTGATTTTACAGGGGGTCGGGAAGAGACCCAGTACTTC. Its protein is CATSDFTGGREETQYF.

V usage is TRBV6-1 and J usage is TRBJ1-2; weak D call: TRBD1 (5 bases). Trimming took off 5 bases at V and 4 bases at J, with 20 bases between the two ends. The CDR3 consists of 16 residues. Germline CDR1 MNHNS, CDR2 SASEGT. Here the CDR3 reads CASSIRPQQAGYGYTF. CDR3 sequence (DNA): TGTGCCAGCAGTATCCGCCCCCAACAGGCGGGCTATGGCTACACCTTC.

This clonotype turned up a few times. This could be a read error, since a much larger clone is one nucleotide away. The chain is built from TRBV6-1 and TRBJ2-7; possible D gene TRBD2, 7 bases. This CDR3 is 14 amino acids long. Germline assignment: CDR1 MNHNS and CDR2 SASEGT. The CDR3 sequence is CAGSGGGATYEQYF. In DNA form, the CDR3 reads TGTGCCGGCAGTGGGGGGGGGGCGACCTACGAGCAGTACTTC.

Here the CDR3 DNA reads TGTGCCAGCAGTGAATGGGGGACAGCCAGCTCTGGGGCCAACGTCCTGACTTTC. Translated, it gives CASSEWGTASSGANVLTF. This rearrangement joins TRBV2 to TRBJ2-6; 7 bases match TRBD1. Germline trimming cut 2 bases from V and 0 bases from J; bases unmatched to any gene: 7. Per the germline V gene, CDR1 is SNHLY and CDR2 is FYNNEI. This CDR3 contains 18 residues.

The chain recombines TRBV28 with TRBJ1-1; a weak D match, TRBD1 (6 bases). This CDR3 contains 12 residues. CDR1 is MDHEN, CDR2 SYDVKM, per germline. Trimming pared 5 bases from V and 8 bases from J, leaving 12 bases between. In nucleotides, the CDR3 is TGTGCCAGCAGTAGGGGGTGGTCGGAAGCTTTCTTT. Translated: CASSRGWSEAFF.

With respect to this clonotype: A much larger clone differs from this one at a single base, so this may be a read error. The chain's CDR3 is CASSHPWTASQTQYF. The CDR3 bases are TGCGCCAGCAGCCACCCCTGGACAGCTTCGCAGACCCAGTACTTC. This sequence joins TRBV4-1 and TRBJ2-5; TRBD1 might be the D (6 bases). Germline lookup yields CDR1 MGHRA and CDR2 YSYEKL. The CDR3 loop spans 15 amino acids. The V end lost 3 bases, the J end lost 6 bases, and 17 bases lay between the germline ends.

This clonotype was seen repeatedly, ten times or more. The chain uses TRBV10-1 and TRBJ2-2, with D tentatively TRBD2 (5 bases). Trimming removed 2 bases at V and 2 bases at J, with 18 bases between. Germline-derived CDR1 and CDR2 are WNHNN and SYGVQD (reference sequence). This CDR3 spans 18 amino acids. CDR3 residues: CASSEKNGLTKNTGELFF. CDR3 DNA sequence: TGCGCCAGCAGTGAGAAGAACGGACTCACGAAAAACACCGGGGAGCTGTTTTTT.

On this clonotype: Since a much larger clone is just one base distant, this may be a read error. This chain connects TRBV3-1 to TRBJ2-7, with 10 bases lining up with TRBD2. In germline, CDR1 is LGHDT, CDR2 YNNKEL (reference sequence). This CDR3 is built from 17 residues. With 1 base clipped from V and 5 bases from J, the junction kept 11 bases outside the gene matches. CDR3 DNA sequence: TGTGCCAGCAGCCAAGCAGCTAGCGGGAGTGTGGGGAACGAGCAGTACTTC. It translates to CASSQAASGSVGNEQYF.

This clonotype was observed once. This sequence joins TRBV12-3 or TRBV12-4 and TRBJ1-5, with D maybe TRBD1 (5 bases). Trimming took 8 bases from V and 5 from J, leaving 16 bases between them. CDR3 length: 14 residues. The chain's CDR3 is CASLVDVGHQPQHF. The CDR3 nucleotides read TGTGCCAGCCTCGTCGATGTGGGACATCAGCCCCAGCATTTT.

The rearrangement links TRBV28 to TRBJ2-7; tentative D call: TRBD1 (6 bases). CDR1 and CDR2 (germline): MDHEN, SYDVKM. Trimming took 3 bases from V and 0 from J, leaving 12 bases between them. The CDR3 sequence is 15 residues long. CDR3 protein: CASSFADRTSYEQYF. CDR3 nucleotides: TGTGCCAGCAGTTTTGCTGACAGGACCTCCTACGAGCAGTACTTC.

This clonotype has a count of ten or more. The J gene is TRBJ2-4, the V gene TRBV28; no definite D call. The V end lost 3 bases, the J end lost 7 bases, and 7 bases lay between the germline ends. The CDR3 runs to 12 residues. From germline, CDR1 is MDHEN and CDR2 SYDVKM. The CDR3, as DNA: TGTGCCAGCAGTTTGCTTGGTAACATTCAGTACTTC. Amino acids: CASSLLGNIQYF.

There are many counts of this clonotype. The final CDR3 position lacks the conserved phenylalanine or tryptophan, pointing to a likely read error. The chain combines TRBV20-1 with TRBJ1-5; TRBD1 might be the D (6 bases). The V end was cut by 5 bases, the J end by 0 bases, with 14 bases between. The CDR3 totals 15 residues. Germline CDR1 and CDR2: DFQATT and SNEGSKA (reference sequence). CDR3 DNA: TGCAGTGCTCAAGGGGGGGGCCATAGCAATCAGCCCCAGCATTCT. It yields the protein CSAQGGGHSNQPQHS.

This clonotype was picked up many times. The V gene is TRBV5-1, the J gene TRBJ1-1; D might be TRBD1 (5 bases). This CDR3 comprises 14 residues. CDR1 SGHRS and CDR2 YFSETQ come from the germline V gene. Trimming shortened V by 4 bases and J by 1 base, and 11 bases separated the two germline ends. The CDR3 DNA follows: TGCGCCAGCAGCCCGGGACTGACGAACACTGAAGCTTTCTTT. Encoded protein: CASSPGLTNTEAFF.

At least ten counts were recorded for this clonotype. J is TRBJ2-4 and V is TRBV5-1, with unresolved D. CDR3 length equals 13 residues. Trimming removed 5 bases from V and 0 bases from J, with 6 bases in between. CDR1 is SGHRS, CDR2 YFSETQ, per germline. CDR3 sequence: CASRQIAKNIQYF. CDR3 nucleotides: TGCGCCAGCAGACAGATAGCCAAAAACATTCAGTACTTC. Drawing the rest from reference TRBV5-1 and TRBJ2-4, the complete variable domain is KAGVTQTPRYLIKTRGQQVTLSCSPISGHRSVSWYQQTPGQGLQFLFEYFSETQRNKGNFPGRFSGRQFSNSRSEMNVSTLELGDSALYLCASRQIAKNIQYFGAGTRLSVL.

This clonotype was detected a few times. The chain has TRBV12-3 or TRBV12-4 and TRBJ2-5, with TRBD1 identical over 10 bases. The CDR3 loop spans 16 amino acids. Losses at the gene ends were 6 bases for V and 4 bases for J; bases not matched to a gene: 11. The CDR3 nucleotides are TGTGCCAGCAGATCCGAAGACAGGGGGCGCGGAGAGACCCAGTACTTC. Translated: CASRSEDRGRGETQYF.

This clonotype was observed at least ten times. The chain carries TRBV27 and TRBJ2-7; 7 bases line up with TRBD1. The CDR3 loop spans 14 amino acids. With 4 bases clipped from V and 0 bases from J, the junction kept 3 bases outside the gene matches. CDR1 and CDR2 (germline): MNHEY, SMNVEV (reference sequence). CDR3 region: CASSYRGYSYEQYF. DNA for the CDR3: TGTGCCAGCAGTTACAGGGGTTACTCCTACGAGCAGTACTTC.